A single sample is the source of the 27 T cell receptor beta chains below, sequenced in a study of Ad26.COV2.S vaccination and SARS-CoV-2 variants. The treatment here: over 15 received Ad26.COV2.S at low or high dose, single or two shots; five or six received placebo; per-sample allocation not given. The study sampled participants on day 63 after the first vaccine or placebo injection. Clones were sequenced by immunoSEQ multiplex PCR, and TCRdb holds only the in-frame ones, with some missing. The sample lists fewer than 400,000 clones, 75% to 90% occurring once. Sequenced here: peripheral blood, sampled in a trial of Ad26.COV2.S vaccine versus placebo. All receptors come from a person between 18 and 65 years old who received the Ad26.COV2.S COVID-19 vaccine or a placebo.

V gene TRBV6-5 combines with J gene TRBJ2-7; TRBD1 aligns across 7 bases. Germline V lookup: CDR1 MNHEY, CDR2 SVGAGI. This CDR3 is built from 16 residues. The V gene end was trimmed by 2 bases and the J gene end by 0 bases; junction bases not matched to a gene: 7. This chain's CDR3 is CASSYLDRTTSYEQYV. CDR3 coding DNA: TGTGCCAGCAGTTACCTGGACAGGACAACCTCCTACGAGCAGTACGTC.

The CDR3 spells CASSQDLIRDYLNNEQFF. CDR3 nucleotide sequence: TGTGCCAGCAGCCAAGATCTAATCCGGGACTACCTGAACAATGAGCAGTTCTTC. The genes are TRBV3-1 (or the pseudogene TRBV3-2) and TRBJ2-1, with TRBD2 identical over 7 bases. From germline, CDR1 is LGHDT and CDR2 YNNKEL (reference sequence). The CDR3 totals 18 residues. The V and J ends lost 0 bases and 5 bases, in that order; junction bases with no gene match: 13.

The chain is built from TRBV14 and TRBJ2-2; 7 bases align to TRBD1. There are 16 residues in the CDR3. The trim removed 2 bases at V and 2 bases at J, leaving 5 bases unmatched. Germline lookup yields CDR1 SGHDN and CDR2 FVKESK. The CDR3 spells CASSQLTGYNTGELFF. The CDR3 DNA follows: TGTGCCAGCAGCCAACTGACAGGGTATAACACCGGGGAGCTGTTTTTT.

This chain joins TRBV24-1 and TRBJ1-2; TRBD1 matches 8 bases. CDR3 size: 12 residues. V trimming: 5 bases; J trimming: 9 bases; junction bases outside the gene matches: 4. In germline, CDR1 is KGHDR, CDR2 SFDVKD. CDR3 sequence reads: CATSAGGRSYTF. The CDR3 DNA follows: TGTGCCACCAGTGCAGGGGGCCGAAGCTACACCTTC.

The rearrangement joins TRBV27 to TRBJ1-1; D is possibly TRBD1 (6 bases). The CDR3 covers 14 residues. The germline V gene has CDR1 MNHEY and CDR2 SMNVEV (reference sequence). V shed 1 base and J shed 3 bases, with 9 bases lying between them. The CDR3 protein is CASSLWAGDTEAFF. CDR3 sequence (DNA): TGTGCCAGCAGTTTATGGGCAGGGGACACTGAAGCTTTCTTT.

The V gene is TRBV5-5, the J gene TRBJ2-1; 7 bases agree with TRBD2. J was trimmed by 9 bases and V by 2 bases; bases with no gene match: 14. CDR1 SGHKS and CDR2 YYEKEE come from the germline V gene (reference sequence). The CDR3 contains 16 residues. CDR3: CASSFPLRGGIGEQFF. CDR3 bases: TGTGCCAGCAGCTTCCCCCTTAGGGGAGGGATAGGTGAGCAGTTCTTC.

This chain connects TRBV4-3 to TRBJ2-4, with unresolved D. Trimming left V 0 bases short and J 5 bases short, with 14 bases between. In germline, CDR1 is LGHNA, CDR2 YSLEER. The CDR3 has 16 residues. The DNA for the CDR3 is TGCGCCAGCAGCCAAGATCCCAGGAACGGTGAAAACATTCAGTACTTC. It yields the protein CASSQDPRNGENIQYF.

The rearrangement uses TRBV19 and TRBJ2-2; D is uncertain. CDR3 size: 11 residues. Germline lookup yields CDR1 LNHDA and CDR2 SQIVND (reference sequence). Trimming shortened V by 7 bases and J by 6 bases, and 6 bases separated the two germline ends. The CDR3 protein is CASTTAGELFF. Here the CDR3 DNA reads TGTGCCAGTACGACGGCCGGGGAGCTGTTTTTT. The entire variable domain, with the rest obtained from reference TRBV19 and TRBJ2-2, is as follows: DGGITQSPKYLFRKEGQNVTLSCEQNLNHDAMYWYRQDPGQGLRLIYYSQIVNDFQKGDIAEGYSVSREKKESFPLTVTSAQKNPTAFYLCASTTAGELFFGEGSRLTVL.

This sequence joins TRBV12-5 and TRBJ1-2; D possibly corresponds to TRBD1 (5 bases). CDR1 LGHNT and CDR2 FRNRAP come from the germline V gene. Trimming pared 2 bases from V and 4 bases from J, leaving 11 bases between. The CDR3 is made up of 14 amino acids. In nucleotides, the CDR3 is TGTGCTAGTGGTTTGCAGGGTACAGGCTATGGCTACACCTTC. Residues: CASGLQGTGYGYTF.

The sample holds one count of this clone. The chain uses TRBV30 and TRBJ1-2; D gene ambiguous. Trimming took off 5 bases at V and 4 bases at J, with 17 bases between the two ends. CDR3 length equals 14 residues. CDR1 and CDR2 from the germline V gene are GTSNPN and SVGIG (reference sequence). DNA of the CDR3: TGTGCCTGGGGGCGAGAGAGTTTGGGCTATGGCTACACCTTC. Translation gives CAWGRESLGYGYTF.

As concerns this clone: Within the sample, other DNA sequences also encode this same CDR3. The CDR3 loop is CASSPGQGSYGYTF. The CDR3 coding sequence is TGTGCCAGCAGCCCCGGACAGGGGTCGTATGGCTACACCTTC. This chain links TRBV5-6 with TRBJ1-2, with TRBD1 matching 9 bases. The ends lost 4 bases at V and 5 bases at J; junction bases unmatched: 6. The CDR3 has 14 amino acids. Germline-derived CDR1 and CDR2 are SGHDT and YYEEEE. The complete variable domain, with remaining parts taken from reference TRBV5-6 and TRBJ1-2, reads DAGVTQSPTHLIKTRGQQVTLRCSPKSGHDTVSWYQQALGQGPQFIFQYYEEEERQRGNFPDRFSGHQFPNYSSELNVNALLLGDSALYLCASSPGQGSYGYTFGSGTRLTVV.

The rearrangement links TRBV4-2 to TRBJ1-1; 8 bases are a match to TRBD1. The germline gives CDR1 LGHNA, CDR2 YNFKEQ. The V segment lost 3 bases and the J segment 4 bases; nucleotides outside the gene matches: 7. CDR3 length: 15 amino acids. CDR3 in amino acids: CASSQPGQGGTEAFF. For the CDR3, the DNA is TGTGCCAGCAGCCAGCCCGGACAGGGTGGCACTGAAGCTTTCTTT.

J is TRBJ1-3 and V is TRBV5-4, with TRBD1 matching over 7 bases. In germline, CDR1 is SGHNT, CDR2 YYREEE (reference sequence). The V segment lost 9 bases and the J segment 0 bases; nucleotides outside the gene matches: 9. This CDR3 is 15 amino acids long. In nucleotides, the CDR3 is TGTGCCACCTACAGGGGAGGCTACTCTGGAAACACCATATATTTT. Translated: CATYRGGYSGNTIYF.

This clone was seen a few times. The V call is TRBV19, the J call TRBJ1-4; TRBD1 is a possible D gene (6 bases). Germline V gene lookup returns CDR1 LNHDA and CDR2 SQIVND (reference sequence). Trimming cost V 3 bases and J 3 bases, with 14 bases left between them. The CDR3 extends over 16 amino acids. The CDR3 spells CASSIRTAWSNEKLFF. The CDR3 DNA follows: TGTGCCAGTAGTATCAGGACAGCGTGGTCTAATGAAAAACTGTTTTTT.

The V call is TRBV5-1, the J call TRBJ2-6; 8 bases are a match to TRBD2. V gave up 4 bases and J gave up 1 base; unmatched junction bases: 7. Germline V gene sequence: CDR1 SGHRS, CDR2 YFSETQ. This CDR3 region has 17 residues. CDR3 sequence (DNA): TGCGCCAGCAGCACGGGACTAGTTCAGTCTGGGGCCAACGTCCTGACTTTC. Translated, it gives CASSTGLVQSGANVLTF.

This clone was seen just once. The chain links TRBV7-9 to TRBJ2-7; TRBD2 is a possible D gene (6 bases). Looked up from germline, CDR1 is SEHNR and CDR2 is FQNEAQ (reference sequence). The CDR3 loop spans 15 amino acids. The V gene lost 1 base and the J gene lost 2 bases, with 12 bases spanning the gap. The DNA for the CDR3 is TGTGCCAGCAGCTTAGGCGGGGTCCTCGCCTACGAGCAGTACTTC. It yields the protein CASSLGGVLAYEQYF.

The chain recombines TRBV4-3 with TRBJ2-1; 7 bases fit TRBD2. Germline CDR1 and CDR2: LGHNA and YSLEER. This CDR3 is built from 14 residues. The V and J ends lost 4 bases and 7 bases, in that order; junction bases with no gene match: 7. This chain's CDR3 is CASSLRLAENEQFF. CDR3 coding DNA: TGCGCCAGCAGCCTTAGACTAGCCGAAAATGAGCAGTTCTTC.

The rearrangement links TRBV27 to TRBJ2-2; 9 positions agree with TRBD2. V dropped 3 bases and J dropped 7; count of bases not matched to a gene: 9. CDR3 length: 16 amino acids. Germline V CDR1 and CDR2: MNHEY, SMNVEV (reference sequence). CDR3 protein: CASSFRSGGLVGELFF. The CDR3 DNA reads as TGTGCCAGCAGTTTCAGGAGCGGGGGGCTCGTCGGGGAGCTGTTTTTT.

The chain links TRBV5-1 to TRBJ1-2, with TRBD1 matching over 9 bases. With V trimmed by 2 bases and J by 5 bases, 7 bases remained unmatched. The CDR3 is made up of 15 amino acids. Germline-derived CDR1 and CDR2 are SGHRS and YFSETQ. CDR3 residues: CASSFGSGTGYGYTF. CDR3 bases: TGCGCCAGCAGCTTTGGATCCGGGACAGGGTATGGCTACACCTTC.

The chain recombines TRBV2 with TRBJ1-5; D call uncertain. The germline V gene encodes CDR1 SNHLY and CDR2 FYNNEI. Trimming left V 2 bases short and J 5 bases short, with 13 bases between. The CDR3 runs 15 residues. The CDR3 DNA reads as TGTGCCAGCAGTGAAAATATGGGTTCGGATCAGCCCCAGCATTTT. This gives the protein CASSENMGSDQPQHF.

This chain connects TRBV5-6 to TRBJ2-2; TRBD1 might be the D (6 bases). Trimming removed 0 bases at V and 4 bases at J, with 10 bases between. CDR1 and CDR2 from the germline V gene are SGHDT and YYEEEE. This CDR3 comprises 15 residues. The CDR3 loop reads CASSLVPGATGELFF. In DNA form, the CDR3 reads TGTGCCAGCAGCTTGGTTCCAGGGGCCACCGGGGAGCTGTTTTTT.

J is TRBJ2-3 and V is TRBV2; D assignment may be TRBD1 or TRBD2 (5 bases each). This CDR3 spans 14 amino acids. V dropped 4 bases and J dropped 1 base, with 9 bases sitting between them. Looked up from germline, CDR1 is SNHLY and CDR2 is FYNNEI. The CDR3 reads CASSGEGRTDTQYF. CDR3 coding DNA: TGTGCCAGCAGTGGCGAGGGGCGCACAGATACGCAGTATTTT.

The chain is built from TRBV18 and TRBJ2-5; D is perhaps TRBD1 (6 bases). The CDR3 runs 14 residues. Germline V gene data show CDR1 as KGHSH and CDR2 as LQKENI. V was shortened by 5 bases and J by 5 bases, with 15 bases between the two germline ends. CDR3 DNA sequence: TGTGCCAGCTCAACCCAACAGGGTTTCGAGACCCAGTACTTC. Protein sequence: CASSTQQGFETQYF.

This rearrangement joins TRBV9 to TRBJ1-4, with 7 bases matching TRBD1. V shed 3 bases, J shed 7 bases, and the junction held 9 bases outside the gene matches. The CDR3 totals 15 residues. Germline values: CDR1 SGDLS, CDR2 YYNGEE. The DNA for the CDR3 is TGTGCCAGCAGCGGGGAAAGAGGGGGCAGTGAAAAACTGTTTTTT. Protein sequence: CASSGERGGSEKLFF.

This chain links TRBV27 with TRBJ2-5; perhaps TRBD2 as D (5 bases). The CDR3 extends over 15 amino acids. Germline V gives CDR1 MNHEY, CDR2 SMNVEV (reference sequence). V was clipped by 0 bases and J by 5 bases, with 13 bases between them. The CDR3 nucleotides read TGTGCCAGCAGTTTATCGAGTAGCGTGCGCGAGACCCAGTACTTC. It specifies CASSLSSSVRETQYF.

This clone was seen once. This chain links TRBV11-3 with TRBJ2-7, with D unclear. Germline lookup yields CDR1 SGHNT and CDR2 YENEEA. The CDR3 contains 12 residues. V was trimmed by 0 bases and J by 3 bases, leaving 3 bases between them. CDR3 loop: CASSLDSYEQYV. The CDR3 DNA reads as TGTGCCAGCAGCTTAGACAGCTACGAGCAGTACGTC.

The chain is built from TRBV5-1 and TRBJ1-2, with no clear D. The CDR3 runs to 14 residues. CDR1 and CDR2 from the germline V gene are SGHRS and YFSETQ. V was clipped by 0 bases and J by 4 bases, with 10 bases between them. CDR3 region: CASSLDGSGYGYTF. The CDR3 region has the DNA TGCGCCAGCAGCTTGGACGGGTCCGGCTATGGCTACACCTTC.